This T cell receptor beta chain was captured in a study of vaccination effects on CD4 cells after COVID-19. At the level of the study: A median of 72 days separated the second dose and sampling. Overall study results and limits: Few convalescent patients and no early post-infection timepoints were included in the study.

This CDR3 comprises 16 residues. Germline CDR1 and CDR2: MGHRA and YSYEKL. After expansion with viral peptide pools in the ViraFEST assay, antigen-specific CD4+ T cells were sequenced. Isolating CD4+ T cells followed less than 11 days of culture. Everyone in the study got two shots of either the BNT162b2 or mRNA-1273 vaccine. IL-2 at 10 IU/ml and peptides at about 10 ug/ml were added to cultured PBMC, approximately 2 million per well. The authors replaced half the medium with IL-2 medium on days 3 and 7. This table comes from immunoSEQ multiplex PCR, and its TCRdb copy is limited to in-frame clones, with some not included. The repertoire holds tens of thousands of clones, about 73% seen once, with roughly 2% in the top ten. A few counts support this clone. As yet, its antigen is unknown. Germline and junction disagree at one end, which may indicate a read error.

Sequenced here: CD4+ T cells from PBMCs cultured with HCoV-OC43 spike peptides, sampled after COVID-19 vaccination. The subset denotes: HCoV-OC43 spike overlapping peptide pool stimulation. The TCR sequence derives from a human donor who received a COVID-19 vaccine. The genes are TRBV4-1 and TRBJ1-1; 9 bases fit TRBD1. The CDR3 bases are TGCGCCAGCAGCCAGGGCTTTGGACAGGGGAACGCTGAAGCTTTCTTT. Translated: CASSQGFGQGNAEAFF.